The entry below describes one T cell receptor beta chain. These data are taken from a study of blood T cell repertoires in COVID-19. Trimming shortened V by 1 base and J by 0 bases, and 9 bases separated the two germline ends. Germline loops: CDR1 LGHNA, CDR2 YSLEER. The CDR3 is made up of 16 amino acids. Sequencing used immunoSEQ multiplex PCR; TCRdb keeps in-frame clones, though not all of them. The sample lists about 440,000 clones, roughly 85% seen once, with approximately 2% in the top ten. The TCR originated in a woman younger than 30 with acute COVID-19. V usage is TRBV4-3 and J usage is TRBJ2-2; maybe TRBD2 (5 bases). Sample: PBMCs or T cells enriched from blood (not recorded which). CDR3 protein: CASSQASGPNTGELFF. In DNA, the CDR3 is TGCGCCAGCAGCCAAGCGAGCGGCCCGAACACCGGGGAGCTGTTTTTT.